The 17 T cell receptor beta chains below come from one sample, sequenced in a study of immune cell composition in non-small cell lung cancer. Normal lung sampling was at least 3 cm from the tumour, as distant as possible. Libraries were prepared by immunoSEQ multiplex PCR; TCRdb keeps only in-frame clonotypes and omits some of them. The top ten clones hold approximately 17% of a sample with 2,800 or so clones, 70% to 80% of them seen once. Source material: non-adjacent lung tissue. The receptors were sampled from a human donor with non-small cell lung cancer.

The chain employs TRBV7-9 and TRBJ2-1, with a tentative D call TRBD2 (6 bases). The CDR3 length is 15 residues. CDR1 and CDR2 (germline): SEHNR, FQNEAQ (reference sequence). Trimming shortened V by 5 bases and J by 10 bases, and 21 bases separated the two germline ends. DNA for the CDR3: TGTGCCAGCAGCGAGACTAACACGCCCGCGGGGGAGCAGTTCTTC. Protein: CASSETNTPAGEQFF.

The rearrangement joins TRBV11-3 to TRBJ1-1, with D possibly matching TRBD1 (6 bases). The ends were cut back, 5 bases at V and 3 bases at J, with 10 bases in the middle. In germline, CDR1 is SGHNT, CDR2 YENEEA. This CDR3 is 13 amino acids long. CDR3 residues: CASSPRTDTEAFF. CDR3 nucleotide sequence: TGTGCCAGCAGCCCCCGGACAGACACTGAAGCTTTCTTT.

The rearrangement links TRBV2 to TRBJ2-1; possible D gene TRBD1, 6 bases. V lost 8 bases and J lost 0, with 14 bases in between. Germline CDR1 and CDR2: SNHLY and FYNNEI. The CDR3 has 15 amino acids. CDR3: CASRRGASSYNEQFF. The DNA for the CDR3 is TGTGCCAGCCGCAGGGGCGCTAGCTCCTACAATGAGCAGTTCTTC.

J is TRBJ2-7 and V is TRBV5-1; possibly TRBD1 for D (5 bases). CDR1 SGHRS and CDR2 YFSETQ come from the germline V gene. CDR3 length: 15 amino acids. Trimming cost V 0 bases and J 6 bases, with 16 bases left between them. CDR3 nucleotide sequence: TGCGCCAGCAGCTTGGAGGGGTTTAGTGGTTCCGAGCAGTACTTC. This sequence encodes CASSLEGFSGSEQYF.

The V and J genes are TRBV4-3 and TRBJ2-1; the match to TRBD2 covers 10 bases. This CDR3 has 20 residues. Unmatched junction bases numbered 11, after V lost 0 bases and J lost 0 bases. The germline V gene encodes CDR1 LGHNA and CDR2 YSLEER. CDR3 sequence (DNA): TGCGCCAGCAGCCAAGAACCACTAGGAGCGGGAGGGAGCTCCTACAATGAGCAGTTCTTC. As protein: CASSQEPLGAGGSSYNEQFF.

The table lists this clone with a count of one. The chain recombines TRBV19 with TRBJ2-1; TRBD2 aligns across 11 bases. Germline assignment: CDR1 LNHDA and CDR2 SQIVND (reference sequence). V was pared by 1 base and J by 9 bases, with 2 bases of the junction left unmatched. This CDR3 has 14 amino acids. The CDR3 DNA sequence: TGTGCCAGTAGTATAGTACTAGCGGGAGCTGAGCAGTTCTTC. The encoded protein is CASSIVLAGAEQFF.

The rearrangement uses TRBV28 and TRBJ2-1; the match to TRBD2 covers 13 bases. Trimming took 7 bases from V and 9 from J; bases not matched to a gene: 6. CDR3 length: 14 residues. Germline CDR1 and CDR2: MDHEN and SYDVKM. The CDR3: CASITSGRVSEQFF. The CDR3 nucleotides are TGTGCCAGCATAACTAGCGGGAGGGTAAGTGAGCAGTTCTTC.

The chain combines TRBV4-3 with TRBJ1-4; 8 bases map to TRBD1. CDR3 length: 18 residues. The ends lost 0 bases at V and 8 bases at J; junction bases unmatched: 14. In germline, CDR1 is LGHNA, CDR2 YSLEER. CDR3 amino acids: CASSQENRGMMGLEKLFF. The CDR3, as DNA: TGCGCCAGCAGCCAAGAAAACAGGGGGATGATGGGGTTGGAAAAACTGTTTTTT.

The chain links TRBV5-6 to TRBJ2-1; TRBD2 is a possible D gene (7 bases). The ends were cut back, 6 bases at V and 9 bases at J, with 19 bases in the middle. CDR1 and CDR2 from the germline V gene are SGHDT and YYEEEE. This CDR3 comprises 14 residues. CDR3 DNA sequence: TGTGCCAGCACCTATACCGGGGGGCCAGGTGAGCAGTTCTTC. Translating gives CASTYTGGPGEQFF.

V gene TRBV28 combines with J gene TRBJ1-2, with D possibly matching TRBD1 (6 bases). The V end lost 5 bases, the J end lost 3 bases, and 7 bases lay between the germline ends. This CDR3 is 12 amino acids long. Germline CDR1 reads MDHEN; CDR2 reads SYDVKM. The CDR3 reads CASSGQHYGYTF. CDR3 sequence (DNA): TGTGCCAGCAGTGGACAGCACTATGGCTACACCTTC.

The chain is built from TRBV7-9 and TRBJ2-5; D might be TRBD1 (6 bases). The V gene lost 3 bases and the J gene lost 8 bases, with 13 bases spanning the gap. The germline V gene encodes CDR1 SEHNR and CDR2 FQNEAQ (reference sequence). The length of the CDR3 is 13 residues. Here the CDR3 reads CASSFEGVGTQYF. The CDR3 nucleotides are TGTGCCAGCAGCTTTGAGGGGGTGGGAACCCAGTACTTC. The complete variable domain, with remaining parts taken from reference TRBV7-9 and TRBJ2-5, reads DTGVSQNPRHKITKRGQNVTFRCDPISEHNRLYWYRQTLGQGPEFLTYFQNEAQLEKSRLLSDRFSAERPKGSFSTLEIQRTEQGDSAMYLCASSFEGVGTQYFGPGTRLLVL.

The CDR3 loop reads CASSSNRNTDTQYF. CDR3 DNA sequence: TGTGCCAGCAGTTCGAACAGGAACACAGATACGCAGTATTTT. The chain employs TRBV6-6 and TRBJ2-3; D possibly corresponds to TRBD1 (5 bases). This CDR3 region has 14 residues. The germline V and J ends were trimmed by 4 bases and 2 bases, with 10 bases remaining between them. The germline V gene encodes CDR1 MNHNY and CDR2 SVGAGI (reference sequence).

The sample holds a few counts of this clone. J is TRBJ2-7 and V is TRBV5-5, with 8 bases that match TRBD1. Germline values: CDR1 SGHKS, CDR2 YYEKEE (reference sequence). This CDR3 has 15 residues. With 4 bases clipped from V and 5 bases from J, the junction kept 11 bases outside the gene matches. The CDR3 protein is CASSPRQGPNHEQYF. CDR3 nucleotide sequence: TGTGCCAGCAGCCCCCGACAGGGGCCCAACCACGAGCAGTACTTC. Full variable domain (outside the CDR3, taken from reference TRBV5-5 and TRBJ2-7): DAGVTQSPTHLIKTRGQQVTLRCSPISGHKSVSWYQQVLGQGPQFIFQYYEKEERGRGNFPDRFSARQFPNYSSELNVNALLLGDSALYLCASSPRQGPNHEQYFGPGTRLTVT.

The chain employs TRBV27 and TRBJ2-3; TRBD2 matches 10 bases. CDR3 length equals 16 residues. Germline V gene sequence: CDR1 MNHEY, CDR2 SMNVEV (reference sequence). The V segment lost 2 bases and the J segment 2 bases; nucleotides outside the gene matches: 4. The CDR3: CASSLLAGAITDTQYF. In DNA, the CDR3 is TGTGCCAGCAGTTTACTAGCGGGGGCCATCACAGATACGCAGTATTTT.

The chain recombines TRBV2 with TRBJ1-5, with a tentative D call TRBD1 (6 bases). The germline V gene has CDR1 SNHLY and CDR2 FYNNEI. V was clipped by 2 bases and J by 4 bases, with 15 bases between them. The CDR3 sequence is 16 residues long. This CDR3 is CASSELGGGVNQPQHF. CDR3 DNA sequence: TGTGCCAGCAGTGAATTGGGAGGGGGGGTTAATCAGCCCCAGCATTTT.

The J gene is TRBJ2-7, the V gene TRBV6-6; 14 nucleotides line up with TRBD2. The germline CDR1 and CDR2 sequences are MNHNY and SVGAGI (reference sequence). The CDR3 has 15 amino acids. V lost 6 bases, J lost 6 bases, and 7 bases stayed unmatched. Here the CDR3 reads CASSPTGLAGVEQYF. In DNA, the CDR3 is TGTGCCAGCAGCCCCACGGGACTAGCGGGAGTCGAGCAGTACTTC.

The chain is built from TRBV11-2 and TRBJ1-4; D is perhaps TRBD1 (5 bases). This CDR3 contains 14 residues. V was shortened by 5 bases and J by 4 bases, with 11 bases between the two germline ends. Per germline, CDR1 SGHAT and CDR2 FQNNGV. CDR3 in amino acids: CASSQTAYNEKLFF. The CDR3 DNA is TGTGCCAGCAGCCAGACAGCGTATAATGAAAAACTGTTTTTT.